What follows are 25 T cell receptor beta chains derived from one specimen sequenced in a study of T-cell reconstitution after alpha-beta-depleted transplantation in children. The TCRbeta library was prepared with unique molecular identifiers. TCRdb re-called the PCR reads with MiXCR, one entry per CDR3 protein. Here the sample spans 780,000 or so distinct CDR3 sequences, less than 20% being singletons. This material consisted of PBMCs, mostly from graft donor cells, taken 360 days after TCRalphabeta/CD19-depleted stem cell transplant. The receptors originated from a male patient aged 10 to 17 who had a stem cell transplant for acute lymphoblastic leukemia, so the T cells may come from the graft donor.

The chain recombines TRBV5-1 with TRBJ2-3; D is possibly TRBD1 or TRBD2 (7 bases each). Trimming removed 3 bases at V and 1 base at J, with 15 bases between. The V gene's germline CDR1 is SGHRS and CDR2 YFSETQ. The CDR3 is made up of 16 amino acids. The CDR3 nucleotides read TGCGCCAGCAGCTGCCTCAGGGGGGGCCGCACAGATACGCAGTATTTT. Encoded protein: CASSCLRGGRTDTQYF.

This chain connects TRBV6-1 to TRBJ2-1; 9 bases align to TRBD2. J gave up 1 base and V 5 bases, and 6 bases lay outside the gene matches. Germline V gives CDR1 MNHNS, CDR2 SASEGT. The CDR3 sequence is 16 residues long. Here the CDR3 DNA reads TGTGCCAGCAGTCGCCTGACTAGCGGATCCTACAATGAGCAGTTCTTC. Amino acid sequence: CASSRLTSGSYNEQFF.

V is TRBV11-2 and J is TRBJ2-2; 8 nucleotides align to TRBD1. CDR3 length: 14 amino acids. The V segment lost 5 bases and the J segment 6 bases; nucleotides outside the gene matches: 5. CDR1 and CDR2 from the germline V gene are SGHAT and FQNNGV. CDR3 in amino acids: CASSRTGYAGELFF. DNA for the CDR3: TGTGCCAGCAGCCGGACAGGGTACGCCGGGGAGCTGTTTTTT. The full variable domain, rest sourced from reference TRBV11-2 and TRBJ2-2, is EAGVAQSPRYKIIEKRQSVAFWCNPISGHATLYWYQQILGQGPKLLIQFQNNGVVDDSQLPKDRFSAERLKGVDSTLKIQPAKLEDSAVYLCASSRTGYAGELFFGEGSRLTVL.

The rearrangement links TRBV29-1 to TRBJ2-4; TRBD2 agrees at 9 bases. CDR3 length equals 20 residues. Germline V gene data show CDR1 as SQVTM and CDR2 as ANQGSEA. The junction had 23 bases not matched to a gene; V was cut back by 6 bases and J by 2 bases. CDR3 sequence (DNA): TGCAGCGTCGGAAGACTAGCGGTATCAAGTGCGGGGAGGACCAAAAACATTCAGTACTTC. It yields the protein CSVGRLAVSSAGRTKNIQYF.

This chain connects TRBV4-1 to TRBJ2-7; TRBD1 might be the D (7 bases). The germline gives CDR1 MGHRA, CDR2 YSYEKL. The germline V and J ends were trimmed by 1 base and 2 bases, with 15 bases remaining between them. CDR3 size: 16 residues. The DNA of the CDR3 is TGCGCCAGCAGCCAAGTGGCGGGAACAGGGGCCTACGAGCAGTACTTC. This sequence encodes CASSQVAGTGAYEQYF.

The gene calls are TRBV5-7 and TRBJ2-2; D may be TRBD1 or TRBD2 (5 bases each). TRBV5-7 is an ORF; its function is uncertain. CDR3 size: 13 residues. V dropped 4 bases and J dropped 7 bases, with 11 bases sitting between them. The chain's CDR3 is CASSRGVSGELFF. Written as DNA, the CDR3 is TGTGCCAGCAGCAGAGGGGTAAGCGGGGAGCTGTTTTTT.

The J gene is TRBJ2-3, the V gene TRBV12-3 or TRBV12-4; 8 nucleotides align to TRBD2. This CDR3 has 15 amino acids. With 6 bases clipped from V and 0 bases from J, the junction kept 5 bases outside the gene matches. In DNA form, the CDR3 reads TGTGCCAGCAGCTCAACGGGGGGGAGCACAGATACGCAGTATTTT. Encoded protein: CASSSTGGSTDTQYF.

This clonotype was counted ten times or more. The chain joins TRBV12-3 or TRBV12-4 to TRBJ2-5, with TRBD2 matching over 13 bases. The CDR3 is 15 amino acids. V lost 5 bases and J lost 3; bases outside the gene matches: 3. This CDR3 is CASSPGLAGEETQYF. The CDR3 nucleotides read TGTGCCAGCAGTCCCGGACTAGCGGGAGAAGAGACCCAGTACTTC.

In DNA, the CDR3 is TGTGCCAGTAGCCTGGACAGGGGCCCTCCCTACGAGCAGTACTTC. Its protein product is CASSLDRGPPYEQYF. The chain links TRBV19 to TRBJ2-7; TRBD1 matches 9 bases. The germline gives CDR1 LNHDA, CDR2 SQIVND (reference sequence). V was clipped by 6 bases and J by 2 bases; unmatched bases: 8. The CDR3 is 15 residues long.

CDR3 amino acids: CASSLFAGQETQYF. The CDR3 coding sequence is TGTGCCAGCAGCTTATTTGCCGGCCAAGAGACCCAGTACTTC. This chain links TRBV7-3 with TRBJ2-5; D gene unclear. Germline V gene lookup returns CDR1 SGHTA and CDR2 FQGTGA. The length of the CDR3 is 14 residues. V lost 2 bases, J lost 1 base, and 8 bases lay in between. Variable domain in full (rest from reference TRBV7-3 and TRBJ2-5): GAGVSQTPSNKVTEKGKYVELRCDPISGHTALYWYRQSLGQGPEFLIYFQGTGAADDSGLPNDRFFAVRPEGSVSTLKIQRTERGDSAVYLCASSLFAGQETQYFGPGTRLLVL.

J is TRBJ1-1 and V is TRBV12-3 or TRBV12-4, with D uncertain. The CDR3 runs 13 residues. V was pared by 3 bases and J by 3 bases, with 8 bases between. For the CDR3, the DNA is TGTGCCAGCAGTTTTAGCGGCCACACTGAAGCTTTCTTT. Translating it yields CASSFSGHTEAFF.

This clonotype was recorded a few times. This sequence joins TRBV5-1 and TRBJ1-1; weak D call: TRBD1 (5 bases). Germline CDR1 SGHRS, CDR2 YFSETQ. The CDR3 has 14 residues. The germline V and J ends were trimmed by 4 bases and 4 bases, with 14 bases remaining between them. The CDR3 loop is CASSRGVTSTEAFF. The CDR3 region has the DNA TGCGCCAGCAGCCGGGGGGTAACGAGCACTGAAGCTTTCTTT. The complete variable domain, with remaining parts taken from reference TRBV5-1 and TRBJ1-1, reads KAGVTQTPRYLIKTRGQQVTLSCSPISGHRSVSWYQQTPGQGLQFLFEYFSETQRNKGNFPGRFSGRQFSNSRSEMNVSTLELGDSALYLCASSRGVTSTEAFFGQGTRLTVV.

In this sample, this clonotype turned up a few times. The V and J genes are TRBV2 and TRBJ2-3, with a possible D match to TRBD2 (5 bases). V lost 8 bases, J lost 2 bases, and 20 bases lay in between. The CDR3 length is 16 residues. In germline, CDR1 is SNHLY, CDR2 FYNNEI. CDR3 loop: CASARGQRLPTDTQYF. The CDR3 DNA reads TGTGCCAGCGCACGCGGGCAGCGTCTCCCCACAGATACGCAGTATTTT.

The chain carries TRBV29-1 and TRBJ1-3; D gene ambiguous. Germline V gives CDR1 SQVTM, CDR2 ANQGSEA. Deletions cut 6 bases from V and 3 bases from J, with 15 bases between. The length of the CDR3 is 14 residues. This CDR3 reads CSVAAAGVGNTIYF. As DNA, the CDR3 is TGCAGCGTCGCCGCAGCGGGAGTTGGAAACACCATATATTTT.

A few counts support this clonotype. The chain recombines TRBV5-1 with TRBJ2-1, with unresolved D. The CDR3 consists of 14 residues. The V gene lost 4 bases and the J gene lost 2 bases, with 10 bases spanning the gap. Germline-derived CDR1 and CDR2 are SGHRS and YFSETQ. CDR3: CASSLDSPYNEQFF. The CDR3 nucleotides are TGCGCCAGCAGCCTCGACTCTCCCTACAATGAGCAGTTCTTC.

V gene TRBV5-6 combines with J gene TRBJ2-5; 10 bases agree with TRBD2. The CDR3 has 17 residues. Trimming took 1 base from V and 1 from J; bases not matched to a gene: 7. The V gene's germline CDR1 is SGHDT and CDR2 YYEEEE. The CDR3 sequence: CASSLFRTSGLQETQYF. CDR3 nucleotides: TGTGCCAGCAGCTTGTTCCGGACTAGCGGACTCCAAGAGACCCAGTACTTC.

This sequence joins TRBV15 and TRBJ1-4, with a possible D match to TRBD1 (5 bases). The CDR3 loop spans 16 amino acids. V was cut by 5 bases and J by 7 bases, with 20 bases left in between. Germline loops: CDR1 LNHNV, CDR2 YYDKDF (reference sequence). The CDR3: CATSVDTGDFGEKLFF. The CDR3 DNA reads as TGTGCCACCAGCGTCGACACGGGGGATTTCGGTGAAAAACTGTTTTTT.

This clonotype was counted many times. The chain links TRBV9 to TRBJ2-7; 8 nucleotides align to TRBD2. The trim removed 0 bases at V and 3 bases at J, leaving 5 bases unmatched. The CDR3 consists of 15 residues. Germline CDR1 SGDLS, CDR2 YYNGEE. CDR3 protein: CASSVASGSHYEQYF. The DNA of the CDR3 is TGTGCCAGCAGCGTAGCCAGCGGGAGTCACTACGAGCAGTACTTC.

This clonotype turned up a few times. J is TRBJ2-1 and V is TRBV3-1, with no clear D. Between the trimmed V and J ends, which lost 2 bases and 6 bases, there was a span of 11 bases. The germline gives CDR1 LGHDT, CDR2 YNNKEL (reference sequence). The CDR3 is 14 amino acids. CDR3 sequence reads: CASSQSPGPNEQFF. The CDR3 nucleotides are TGTGCCAGCAGCCAATCCCCTGGCCCCAATGAGCAGTTCTTC.

V and J are TRBV25-1 and TRBJ1-2, with D tentatively TRBD1 (6 bases). The CDR3 has 15 amino acids. In germline, CDR1 is MGHDK, CDR2 SYGVNS. The germline V and J ends were trimmed by 0 bases and 6 bases, with 14 bases remaining between them. The CDR3 loop reads CASSEYGTRTHGYTF. The DNA for the CDR3 is TGTGCCAGCAGTGAATATGGGACAAGAACTCATGGCTACACCTTC.

The CDR3 DNA reads as TGTGCCAGCAGCTTAGTACGCCTAGCGGGATTTCCGTTCTACGAGCAGTACTTC. Protein sequence: CASSLVRLAGFPFYEQYF. The V call is TRBV11-1, the J call TRBJ2-7; 9 bases are a match to TRBD2. Germline V gives CDR1 SGHAT, CDR2 FQDESV (reference sequence). The CDR3 has 18 residues. V gave up 1 base and J gave up 3 bases; unmatched junction bases: 13.

There are many counts of this clonotype. The V and J genes are TRBV7-3 and TRBJ2-1, with 14 bases identical to TRBD2. J lost 9 bases, V lost 4 bases, and 8 bases had no gene match. The CDR3 has 16 amino acids. Germline V CDR1 and CDR2: SGHTA, FQGTGA. This chain's CDR3 is CASSSTMGLAGAEQFF. CDR3 bases: TGTGCCAGCAGCTCCACCATGGGACTAGCGGGAGCTGAGCAGTTCTTC.

This clonotype has more than one count but fewer than ten. The chain combines TRBV20-1 with TRBJ1-2; no firm D call. V lost 0 bases, J lost 4 bases, and 12 bases lay in between. The CDR3 totals 14 residues. Germline V gene data show CDR1 as DFQATT and CDR2 as SNEGSKA (reference sequence). As DNA, the CDR3 is TGCAGTGCTAGAGATATAGGTTTGCTCTATGGCTACACCTTC. Translation gives CSARDIGLLYGYTF.

This clonotype was recorded at least ten times. The V and J genes are TRBV27 and TRBJ2-7; the match to TRBD2 covers 10 bases. Germline V gives CDR1 MNHEY, CDR2 SMNVEV (reference sequence). The CDR3 runs 23 residues. Germline trimming cut 3 bases from V and 0 bases from J; bases unmatched to any gene: 26. DNA of the CDR3: TGTGCCAGCAGTTTTCGTCCTCGGTGGGATCCTAGCGGGGGACCTGTAAGCTCCTACGAGCAGTACTTC. Translated, it gives CASSFRPRWDPSGGPVSSYEQYF.

This clonotype was picked up one time. This chain uses TRBV4-1 with TRBJ2-1; the match to TRBD2 covers 8 bases. With V trimmed by 1 base and J by 3 bases, 11 bases remained unmatched. Germline V gene sequence: CDR1 MGHRA, CDR2 YSYEKL. The CDR3 covers 18 residues. In nucleotides, the CDR3 is TGCGCCAGCAGCCAAGGCCCCACTAGCGGTACCCGCTACAATGAGCAGTTCTTC. Translating it yields CASSQGPTSGTRYNEQFF.